This TCR beta chain was recorded in a study of T-cell reconstitution after alpha-beta-depleted transplantation in children. General observations from the study: Approximately two months post-transplant, alpha-beta T cells reportedly originated from several hundred expanded graft clones. Certain patients had high TCRbeta diversity at day 60, and it came from recipient T cells and thymic progenitors that survived. T-cell counts and diversity were attributed mostly to newly produced T cells one year after transplant.

TCRbeta library preparation incorporated unique molecular identifiers. A single record per CDR3 protein comes from TCRdb applying MiXCR to the PCR reads. The table shows about 27,000 distinct CDR3 sequences, with over 15% occurring only once. Points on this clonotype: Its antigen remains unknown.

CDR1 is SGHAT and CDR2 is FQDESV in the germline V gene (reference sequence). The CDR3 spans 20 residues. V shed 1 base, J shed 1 base, and the junction held 12 bases outside the gene matches. Material: PBMCs, mostly from graft donor cells, obtained 60 days after TCRalphabeta/CD19-depleted stem cell transplant. The clonotype comes from a male patient aged 2 to 10 who had a stem cell transplant for acute lymphoblastic leukemia, so the T cells may come from the graft donor. The rearrangement joins TRBV11-1 to TRBJ2-3; 12 nucleotides match TRBD1. For the CDR3, the DNA is TGTGCCAGCAGCTTAGGGTTTGACCTTGGGACAGGGGGCCGCACAGATACGCAGTATTTT. Translation gives CASSLGFDLGTGGRTDTQYF.